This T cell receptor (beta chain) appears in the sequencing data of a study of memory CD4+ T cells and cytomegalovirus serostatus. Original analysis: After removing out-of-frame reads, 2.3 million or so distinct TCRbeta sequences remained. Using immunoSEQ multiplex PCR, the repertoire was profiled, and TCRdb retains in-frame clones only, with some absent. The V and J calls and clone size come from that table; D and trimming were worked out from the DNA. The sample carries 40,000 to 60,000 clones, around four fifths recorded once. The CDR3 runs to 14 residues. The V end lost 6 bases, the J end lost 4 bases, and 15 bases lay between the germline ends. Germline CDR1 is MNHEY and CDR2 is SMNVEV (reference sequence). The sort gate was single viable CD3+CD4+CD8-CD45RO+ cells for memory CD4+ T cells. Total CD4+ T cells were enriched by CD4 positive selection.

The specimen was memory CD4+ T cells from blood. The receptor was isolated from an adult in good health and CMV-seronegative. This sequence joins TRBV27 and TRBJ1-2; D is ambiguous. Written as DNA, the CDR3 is TGTGCCAGCAGCTTTACTGTCCCTGGCTATGGCTACACCTTC. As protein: CASSFTVPGYGYTF.